Sequencing of this T cell receptor (beta chain) was carried out in a study of monozygotic twins with inflammatory bowel disease (dated by TCRdb to 2018 to 2020). Some background on the complete study: The full study comprised 30 or so monozygotic twin pairs: nine German pairs (four IBD-concordant, five IBD-discordant) and 19 IBD-discordant Danish pairs. The search for disease-associated traits relied mainly on comparing, within discordant pairs, IBD patients with their genetically identical healthy co-twins. Each individual had, on average, about 151 000 unique TCRalpha sequences and 181 000 unique TCRbeta sequences available for analysis.

There are 13 amino acids in the CDR3, from cysteine to phenylalanine inclusive. DNA is not on record. According to the germline V gene, CDR1 reads LGHNA and CDR2 reads YSLEER. Summary of the overall study and its limitations: Because patients received different immunosuppressive treatments, the repertoires may have picked up extra background noise and variability between individuals. No single strong signal or clonotype linked to IBD turned up in the results, so the idea that one exists was not supported. Fewer clonotypes were shared with other individuals by IBD patients than by healthy twins, most markedly in patients showing signs of disease activity. TCRbeta repertoire diversity, by inverse Simpson index, was decreased in IBD patients compared with their healthy co-twins. Distinction between different T cell subtypes could not be achieved in the analysis. No difference in repertoire similarity was observed between concordant and discordant twins, possibly owing to limited statistical power.

The library was produced with 5' RACE. Preparation of each TCR library used 3,000 to 4,000 ng of total RNA. cDNA was synthesized with SMARTScribe reverse transcriptase in eight separate reactions per sample. During cDNA synthesis, unique molecular identifiers containing a 6-nucleotide sample barcode were introduced by template switching. TCRalpha and TCRbeta cDNA was amplified in two nested PCRs of 16 and 9 cycles, and bead purification was carried out after each PCR. Before amplification, cDNA was treated with uracil DNA-glycosylase and purified using the QIAquick PCR purification kit. The second PCR was the step at which Illumina TruSeq-compatible adapters and sample-specific barcodes were added. Library quality and concentration were assessed using TapeStation and Qubit, and 4.5 to 5.5 ng of each library was pooled. Sequencing of the pooled libraries was done on an Illumina HiSeq2500 single-index Rapid Run using custom sequencing primers and 2 x 100 bp reads. The authors' pipeline ran thus. UMI-based consensus assembly with MiGEC version 1.2.6 was used to correct PCR and sequencing errors. V(D)J alignment, clonotype assembly and CDR3 extraction were performed with MiXCR version 2.1.1. Normalisation of gene usage, clonotype sharing and MAIT/NKT TCR abundance was achieved by analysing the top 1000, 10 000 and 20 000 clonotypes per sample. After downsampling to 27 000 UMIs, diversity was calculated as the inverse Simpson index using the vegan R package. Paired Mann-Whitney U tests were applied to discordant twin pairs, and Benjamini-Hochberg correction was used for multiple testing. TCRdb reprocessed the public reads and reports one entry per CDR3 protein sequence, without DNA. The V and J calls shown here were made by TCRdb, not taken from the authors' results. The record for this sample contains fewer than 150,000 distinct CDR3 sequences. The ten largest clones take up around 2.5% of the sample.

As regards this clonotype: No cognate antigen has been identified for it.

A roughly 2.5 ml peripheral blood sample was drawn into PAXgene tubes per donor and stored at -80°C. Total RNA was isolated from whole blood with the PAXgene blood miRNA kit on an automated QIAcube, without T cell sorting. Peripheral blood from monozygotic twin pairs who were concordant or discordant for inflammatory bowel disease underwent deep TCRalpha and TCRbeta repertoire profiling using unique molecular barcoding. Smoking habits were recorded for all twin pairs, and each individual was classified as a current, former or never smoker. The rearrangement combines TRBV4-3 with TRBJ2-7; TCRdb picks TRBD1, but there is no DNA to check that call. Sequenced: blood. This TCR was sampled from a human donor with ulcerative colitis or Crohn's disease, or a healthy co-twin of an affected twin (not recorded which). CDR3 sequence: CASSQHDSYEQYF.